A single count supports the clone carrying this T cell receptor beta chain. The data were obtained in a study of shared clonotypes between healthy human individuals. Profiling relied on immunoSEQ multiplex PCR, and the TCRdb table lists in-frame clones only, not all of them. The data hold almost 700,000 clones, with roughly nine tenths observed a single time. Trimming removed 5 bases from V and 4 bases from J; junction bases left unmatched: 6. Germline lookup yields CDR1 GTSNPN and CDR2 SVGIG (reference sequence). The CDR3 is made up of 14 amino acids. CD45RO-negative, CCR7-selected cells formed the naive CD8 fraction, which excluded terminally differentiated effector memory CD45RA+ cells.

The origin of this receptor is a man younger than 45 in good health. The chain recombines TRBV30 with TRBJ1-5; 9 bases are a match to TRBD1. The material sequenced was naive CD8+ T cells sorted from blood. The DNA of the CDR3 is TGTGCCTGGGAGGGACAGGGACGAAATCAGCCCCAGCATTTT. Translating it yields CAWEGQGRNQPQHF.